This TCR beta chain was sequenced for a study of T cell repertoires in cytomegalovirus infection. A word on this clonotype: Its antigen is not known.

TCRdb analysed the reads with MiXCR anew, one entry per CDR3 protein. The sample includes roughly 350,000 distinct CDR3 sequences, approximately 30% of them seen just once. Between the trimmed V and J ends, which lost 1 base and 3 bases, there was a span of 13 bases. This CDR3 has 15 residues. CDR1 is SGHAT and CDR2 is FQNNGV in the germline V gene. The chain combines TRBV11-2 with TRBJ2-7, with no clear D. The sample was cultured PBMCs, taken from culture after CMV antigen stimulation. This sequence originates from a human donor in good health (CMV status not recorded). Some clones in this sample may be carry-over from other donors' samples. The CDR3 spells CASSLGGDFGYEQYF. Written as DNA, the CDR3 is TGTGCCAGCAGCTTAGGTGGGGATTTCGGCTACGAGCAGTACTTC.